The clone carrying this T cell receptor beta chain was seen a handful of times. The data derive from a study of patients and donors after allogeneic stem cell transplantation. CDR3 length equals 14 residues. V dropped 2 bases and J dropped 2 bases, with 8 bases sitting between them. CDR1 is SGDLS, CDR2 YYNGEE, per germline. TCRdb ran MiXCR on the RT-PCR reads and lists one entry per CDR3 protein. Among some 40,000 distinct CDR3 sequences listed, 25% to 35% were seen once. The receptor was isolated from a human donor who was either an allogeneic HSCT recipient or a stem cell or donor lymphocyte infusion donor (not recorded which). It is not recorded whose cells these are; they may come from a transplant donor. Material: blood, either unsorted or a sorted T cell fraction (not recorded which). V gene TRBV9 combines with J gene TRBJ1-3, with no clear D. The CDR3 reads CASSVGGTGNTIYF. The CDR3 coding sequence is TGTGCCAGCAGCGTCGGAGGGACTGGAAACACCATATATTTT.